The clone carrying this TCR beta chain was counted only a few times. Genomic DNA served as template for TCR beta VDJ and CDR3 profiling. TCRdb used MiXCR to reprocess the reads, holding one entry per CDR3 protein. Of approximately 470,000 distinct CDR3 sequences listed, about a third are singletons. The sample originates from a study of CD8+CD57+ T cells in acquired aplastic anemia. Study information: Sorting CD4+ and CD8+ cells gave DNA averaging about 2.9 ug.

Sequencing was done on patients that had shown CD8+CD57+ cell expansion by flow cytometry. Trimming took 1 base from V and 6 from J; bases not matched to a gene: 2. The CDR3 totals 14 residues. In germline, CDR1 is DFQATT, CDR2 SNEGSKA (reference sequence). The V call is TRBV20-1, the J call TRBJ1-5; 11 nucleotides line up with TRBD1. The sample was sorted CD4+, CD8+, or CD8+CD57+ T cells (not recorded which) from PBMCs. The receptor comes from a human donor with aplastic anemia. The CDR3 here is CSARAGTGGQPQHF. The CDR3 bases are TGCAGTGCTAGAGCAGGGACAGGGGGTCAGCCCCAGCATTTT.